Below, 20 T cell receptor beta chains from the same sample are listed, as sequenced in a study of identical twins. TCRdb analysed the 5' RACE reads with MiXCR anew, one entry per CDR3 protein. Altogether 450,000 to 650,000 distinct CDR3 sequences are present, about 15% being singletons, with the ten largest covering roughly 0.44%. In addition, the sample was reused for a study of yellow fever vaccine responses in identical twins.

Input material: CD4+ T cells sorted from blood. Receptors were obtained from a woman younger than 35 in good health.

In its sample, this clonotype was seen a few times. The chain employs TRBV21-1 and TRBJ2-7; TRBD1 reflects the table's D call only, with no check against the DNA. TRBV21-1 is annotated as a pseudogene. This CDR3 has 15 amino acids. The CDR3 reads CASSSFPGRYYEQYF. In DNA, the CDR3 is TGTGCCAGCAGCTCTTTCCCGGGCAGGTACTACGAGCAGTACTTC.

This clonotype was found a few times. The V call is TRBV5-1, the J call TRBJ2-3; D gene ambiguous. CDR1 SGHRS and CDR2 YFSETQ come from the germline V gene. The CDR3 is made up of 17 amino acids. V gave up 4 bases and J gave up 1 base, with 19 bases separating them. CDR3: CASSIRSVPQGTDTQYF. CDR3 bases: TGCGCCAGCAGCATCCGGTCAGTACCGCAGGGCACAGATACGCAGTATTTT.

The chain combines TRBV6-1 with TRBJ1-6, with D hard to call. Germline-derived CDR1 and CDR2 are MNHNS and SASEGT. The CDR3 is 15 amino acids. The ends were cut back, 6 bases at V and 9 bases at J, with 18 bases in the middle. For the CDR3, the DNA is TGTGCCAGCAGGGACCGGACGCCAGGCGGTTCACCCCTCCACTTT. It encodes CASRDRTPGGSPLHF.

The V gene is TRBV3-1, the J gene TRBJ1-3, with D possibly TRBD1 on 5 matching bases. V gave up 4 bases and J gave up 7 bases, with 14 bases separating them. From germline, CDR1 is LGHDT and CDR2 YNNKEL (reference sequence). This CDR3 spans 14 amino acids. The CDR3 DNA sequence: TGTGCCAGCAGCCCCCAGGGAGAAGGCAACACCATATATTTT. As protein: CASSPQGEGNTIYF. The full variable domain, completed using reference TRBV3-1 and TRBJ1-3, is DTAVSQTPKYLVTQMGNDKSIKCEQNLGHDTMYWYKQDSKKFLKIMFSYNNKELIINETVPNRFSPKSPDKAHLNLHINSLELGDSAVYFCASSPQGEGNTIYFGEGSWLTVV.

This clonotype was seen more than once but under ten times. The gene calls are TRBV29-1 and TRBJ2-1, with D possibly matching TRBD2 (6 bases). Germline CDR1 is SQVTM and CDR2 is ANQGSEA. This CDR3 spans 14 amino acids. Trimming removed 3 bases at V and 5 bases at J, with 14 bases between. The CDR3 DNA reads as TGCAGCGTTGACCCCGGGACTGGAGACAATGAGCAGTTCTTC. It encodes CSVDPGTGDNEQFF.

This clonotype showed up just a few times. This sequence joins TRBV10-3 and TRBJ2-3; TRBD2 matches 13 bases. The length of the CDR3 is 15 residues. Looked up from germline, CDR1 is ENHRY and CDR2 is SYGVKD. The J segment lost 2 bases and the V segment lost 6 bases, leaving 2 bases of the junction unmatched. In DNA form, the CDR3 reads TGTGCCATCAGAGGGACTAGCGGGAACACAGATACGCAGTATTTT. It codes for CAIRGTSGNTDTQYF.

The chain couples TRBV15 to TRBJ1-2; 7 nucleotides align to TRBD1. CDR1 and CDR2 (germline): LNHNV, YYDKDF (reference sequence). This CDR3 contains 16 residues. J was trimmed by 4 bases and V by 0 bases; bases with no gene match: 8. CDR3 nucleotide sequence: TGTGCCACCAGCAGAGATTTGGTGGACAGGTCCTATGGCTACACCTTC. Translation gives CATSRDLVDRSYGYTF.

The V call is TRBV7-9, the J call TRBJ2-7; 8 positions match TRBD1. In germline, CDR1 is SEHNR, CDR2 FQNEAQ (reference sequence). CDR3 length equals 15 residues. The ends lost 0 bases at V and 3 bases at J; junction bases unmatched: 4. The CDR3 nucleotides read TGTGCCAGCAGCTTAGCCGACAGGGGAGACTACGAGCAGTACGTC. As protein: CASSLADRGDYEQYV.

This clonotype was seen a few times. The chain combines TRBV2 with TRBJ2-7, with D perhaps assigned TRBD1 or TRBD2 (5 bases each). The V gene lost 7 bases and the J gene lost 6 bases, with 19 bases spanning the gap. The CDR3 is made up of 14 amino acids. Germline V CDR1 and CDR2: SNHLY, FYNNEI. The CDR3 sequence: CASTLEGLWSEQYV. The DNA for the CDR3 is TGTGCCAGCACGCTCGAGGGGCTTTGGTCCGAGCAGTACGTC.

The gene calls are TRBV7-9 and TRBJ2-1; TRBD2 agrees at 9 bases. Per the germline V gene, CDR1 is SEHNR and CDR2 is FQNEAQ (reference sequence). CDR3 length: 15 residues. With V trimmed by 5 bases and J by 7 bases, 9 bases remained unmatched. CDR3 nucleotides: TGTGCCAGCAGCCTTATAGCGGGAGTGTGGAATGAGCAGTTCTTC. It specifies CASSLIAGVWNEQFF.

This clonotype was observed a handful of times. The V call is TRBV24-1, the J call TRBJ1-5; a possible D gene is TRBD1 (6 bases). Germline CDR1 and CDR2: KGHDR and SFDVKD. CDR3 size: 14 residues. Trimming removed 7 bases from V and 1 base from J, with 10 bases in between. The DNA of the CDR3 is TGTGCCACCAGCCAAACAGGGAGCAATCAGCCCCAGCATTTT. Translated: CATSQTGSNQPQHF.

This clonotype was found a few times. The chain carries TRBV20-1 and TRBJ2-7, with a tentative D call TRBD2 (6 bases). The CDR3 covers 16 residues. Germline CDR1 is DFQATT and CDR2 is SNEGSKA (reference sequence). Trimming stripped 0 bases from V and 3 bases from J, with 18 bases between. The DNA of the CDR3 is TGCAGTGCTAGAGACAAGGAGGGACCCAAGTACTACGAGCAGTACTTC. It is translated as CSARDKEGPKYYEQYF.

Written as DNA, the CDR3 is TGCAGTGCTAGGGCTCTGGGGACAGGGATTTTGAACACTGAAGCTTTCTTT. Its translation: CSARALGTGILNTEAFF. V is TRBV20-1 and J is TRBJ1-1; 9 bases fit TRBD1. This CDR3 is built from 17 residues. The V gene end was trimmed by 3 bases and the J gene end by 0 bases; junction bases not matched to a gene: 11. CDR1 DFQATT and CDR2 SNEGSKA come from the germline V gene (reference sequence).

The chain links TRBV20-1 to TRBJ1-2; D is unclear. CDR1 is DFQATT, CDR2 SNEGSKA, per germline (reference sequence). Trimming removed 5 bases at V and 1 base at J, with 2 bases between. The CDR3 covers 10 residues. DNA of the CDR3: TGCAGTGCTTTTAACTATGGCTACACCTTC. The encoded protein is CSAFNYGYTF.

This clonotype came up a few times. As DNA, the CDR3 is TGTGCCAGCAGCTTAGGTCCTGGGGGCCAGAACACTGAAGCTTTCTTT. It yields the protein CASSLGPGGQNTEAFF. The J gene is TRBJ1-1, the V gene TRBV7-8; TRBD1 might be the D (6 bases). Germline values: CDR1 SGHVS, CDR2 FQNEAQ. The CDR3 totals 16 residues. V dropped 1 base and J dropped 1 base, with 13 bases sitting between them.

This clonotype was seen only a few times. The CDR3 spells CATSRGPGSGGRTEAFF. CDR3 bases: TGTGCCACCAGCAGAGGGCCGGGGTCAGGGGGTCGAACTGAAGCTTTCTTT. The rearrangement joins TRBV15 to TRBJ1-1; 7 bases are shared with TRBD1. This CDR3 is 17 amino acids long. Per germline, CDR1 LNHNV and CDR2 YYDKDF (reference sequence). The V segment lost 1 base and the J segment 5 bases; nucleotides outside the gene matches: 13.

The chain carries TRBV28 and TRBJ2-7; unclear D gene. Germline CDR1 MDHEN, CDR2 SYDVKM. Trimming removed 1 base from V and 4 bases from J, with 5 bases in between. CDR3 length: 12 amino acids. CDR3 DNA sequence: TGTGCCAGCAGTTTATTGCGGTACGAGCAGTACTTC. This sequence encodes CASSLLRYEQYF. Supplemented by reference TRBV28 and TRBJ2-7, the full variable domain reads DVKVTQSSRYLVKRTGEKVFLECVQDMDHENMFWYRQDPGLGLRLIYFSYDVKMKEKGDIPEGYSVSREKKERFSLILESASTNQTSMYLCASSLLRYEQYFGPGTRLTVT.

The V call is TRBV11-2, the J call TRBJ2-2; 7 nucleotides align to TRBD1. The germline V gene has CDR1 SGHAT and CDR2 FQNNGV. Germline trimming cut 10 bases from V and 2 bases from J; bases unmatched to any gene: 13. The length of the CDR3 is 16 residues. In nucleotides, the CDR3 is TGTGCCACCCCCCGAGGCACAGGGGTAAACACCGGGGAGCTGTTTTTT. It is translated as CATPRGTGVNTGELFF.

This clonotype has more than one count but fewer than ten. CDR3 protein: CASSLGLGGLSNEQFF. The CDR3 coding sequence is TGTGCCAGCAGTCTGGGACTAGGCGGCCTCAGCAATGAGCAGTTCTTC. The V and J genes are TRBV27 and TRBJ2-1, with 8 bases fitting TRBD2. Germline assignment: CDR1 MNHEY and CDR2 SMNVEV (reference sequence). J gave up 6 bases and V 5 bases, and 12 bases lay outside the gene matches. This CDR3 is 16 amino acids long.

The chain uses TRBV7-9 and TRBJ2-1, with 8 positions matching TRBD2. The CDR3 runs 14 residues. The trim removed 11 bases at V and 4 bases at J, leaving 10 bases unmatched. Germline V gene data show CDR1 as SEHNR and CDR2 as FQNEAQ (reference sequence). The CDR3 DNA reads TGTGCCGGACGGGAGGGCAGAAGTTACAATGAGCAGTTCTTC. Translation gives CAGREGRSYNEQFF.